This T cell receptor beta chain was recovered during a study of shared clonotypes between healthy human individuals. V was clipped by 3 bases and J by 6 bases, with 12 bases between them. The CDR3 length is 14 residues. Germline CDR1 LNHDA, CDR2 SQIVND (reference sequence). Positive CCR7 selection of CD45RO-negative cells yielded the naive CD8 cells, and terminally differentiated effector memory CD45RA+ cells were excluded. Generated by immunoSEQ multiplex PCR, the TCRdb table keeps only in-frame clones and is missing some. The table has about 2.1 million clones, roughly 95% seen once. The receptor comes from a man in his late teens or twenties in good health. Some clones in this sample may be carry-over from other donors' samples. The sample comprised naive CD8+ T cells from PBMCs. The V call is TRBV19, the J call TRBJ1-5; D is unclear. CDR3 coding DNA: TGTGCCAGTAGTATCCGGCTCTATGGTCAGCCCCAGCATTTT. Amino acid sequence: CASSIRLYGQPQHF.